This entry lists 30 T cell receptor beta chains sequenced from one sample in a study of blood T cell repertoires in COVID-19. The data were produced by immunoSEQ multiplex PCR, yet TCRdb's version contains in-frame clones alone and is incomplete. The sample yields roughly 120,000 clones, approximately 80% seen once. The source material was peripheral blood. The receptor source for this set is a woman aged 80 or older with active or convalescent COVID-19.

Details on this clone: At the DNA level, this CDR3 is encoded by other sequences in the same sample as well. The chain has TRBV28 and TRBJ2-2; D ambiguous. With 6 bases removed from V and 1 base from J, the gap between germline ends came to 6 bases. CDR1 and CDR2 from the germline V gene are MDHEN and SYDVKM. The CDR3 length is 13 residues. Here the CDR3 reads CASRSGNTGELFF. The CDR3 nucleotides are TGTGCCAGCAGGTCCGGGAACACCGGGGAGCTGTTTTTT.

In this sample, this clone turned up a few times. This chain links TRBV19 with TRBJ1-1; D might be TRBD1 (5 bases). Deletions cut 5 bases from V and 4 bases from J, with 17 bases between. The length of the CDR3 is 15 residues. Germline assignment: CDR1 LNHDA and CDR2 SQIVND (reference sequence). CDR3 DNA sequence: TGTGCCAGTAGTCCCCTAACGCCAGGGATCACTGAAGCTTTCTTT. Translating it yields CASSPLTPGITEAFF.

The rearrangement links TRBV2 to TRBJ2-3; 12 positions agree with TRBD2. From germline, CDR1 is SNHLY and CDR2 FYNNEI. The CDR3 is made up of 16 amino acids. V shed 7 bases and J 0 bases; nucleotides not matched to a gene: 5. CDR3 sequence reads: CASTGTSGFSTDTQYF. The CDR3 DNA sequence: TGTGCCAGCACCGGGACTAGCGGGTTTAGCACAGATACGCAGTATTTT. The full variable domain, in which reference TRBV2 and TRBJ2-3 provide the parts outside the CDR3, is EPEVTQTPSHQVTQMGQEVILRCVPISNHLYFYWYRQILGQKVEFLVSFYNNEISEKSEIFDDQFSVERPDGSNFTLKIRSTKLEDSAMYFCASTGTSGFSTDTQYFGPGTRLTVL.

The V and J genes are TRBV19 and TRBJ1-4, with D perhaps matching TRBD1 (6 bases). This CDR3 has 17 amino acids. Germline V CDR1 and CDR2: LNHDA, SQIVND (reference sequence). With 5 bases removed from V and 5 bases from J, the gap between germline ends came to 21 bases. The CDR3 sequence: CASSSRTDQPFNEKLFF. The CDR3 DNA reads TGTGCCAGTAGTTCGAGGACAGACCAGCCCTTCAATGAAAAACTGTTTTTT.

The chain joins TRBV18 to TRBJ2-3; no clear D gene. Germline V gene sequence: CDR1 KGHSH, CDR2 LQKENI. The CDR3 loop spans 15 amino acids. Trimming took off 4 bases at V and 2 bases at J, with 13 bases between the two ends. Here the CDR3 reads CASSLRQATTDTQYF. CDR3 DNA: TGTGCCAGCTCACTCAGGCAGGCTACCACAGATACGCAGTATTTT.

This sequence joins TRBV29-1 and TRBJ1-2; D is uncertain. The CDR3 totals 11 residues. CDR1 SQVTM and CDR2 ANQGSEA come from the germline V gene. V was trimmed by 4 bases and J by 4 bases, leaving 7 bases between them. In DNA, the CDR3 is TGCAGCGTTGTACAGATCTATGGCTACACCTTC. The encoded protein is CSVVQIYGYTF.

The V gene is TRBV24-1, the J gene TRBJ2-2; 7 bases match TRBD2. The J segment lost 0 bases and the V segment lost 6 bases, leaving 9 bases of the junction unmatched. Germline V lookup: CDR1 KGHDR, CDR2 SFDVKD. The CDR3 sequence is 17 residues long. CDR3 nucleotides: TGTGCCACCAGTACCTTCGGCGGGAGCGCGAACACCGGGGAGCTGTTTTTT. This encodes CATSTFGGSANTGELFF.

The rearrangement uses TRBV6-5 and TRBJ2-1; TRBD1 matches 8 bases. Per the germline V gene, CDR1 is MNHEY and CDR2 is SVGAGI. V trimming: 6 bases; J trimming: 5 bases; junction bases outside the gene matches: 3. This CDR3 region has 13 residues. CDR3 residues: CASRGTGHNEQFF. CDR3 nucleotide sequence: TGTGCCAGCAGGGGGACAGGTCACAATGAGCAGTTCTTC.

The chain links TRBV5-1 to TRBJ2-1; tentative D call: TRBD2 (5 bases). The CDR3 is 17 residues long. V was trimmed by 7 bases and J by 5 bases, leaving 25 bases between them. CDR1 is SGHRS, CDR2 YFSETQ, per germline. The CDR3 reads CASQTNTRALGNNEQFF. The CDR3 DNA reads TGCGCCAGCCAGACAAATACTAGAGCCCTTGGTAACAATGAGCAGTTCTTC.

The chain carries TRBV28 and TRBJ2-7; TRBD2 matches at 12 bases. Per germline, CDR1 MDHEN and CDR2 SYDVKM. The V segment lost 2 bases and the J segment 5 bases; nucleotides outside the gene matches: 4. This CDR3 spans 15 amino acids. This CDR3 is CASSLPLAGGHEQYF. The CDR3 coding sequence is TGTGCCAGCAGTTTACCGCTAGCGGGAGGGCACGAGCAGTACTTC.

The rearrangement uses TRBV3-1 (or the pseudogene TRBV3-2) and TRBJ2-7; D perhaps matches TRBD2 (6 bases). The V gene lost 4 bases and the J gene lost 2 bases, with 15 bases spanning the gap. This CDR3 spans 15 amino acids. Germline-derived CDR1 and CDR2 are LGHDT and YNNKEL (reference sequence). Written as DNA, the CDR3 is TGTGCCAGCAGCCGGTCTAGCGCGAATACCTACGAGCAGTACTTC. Translation gives CASSRSSANTYEQYF.

The chain uses TRBV2 and TRBJ1-5; maybe TRBD1 (5 bases). From germline, CDR1 is SNHLY and CDR2 FYNNEI. The length of the CDR3 is 15 residues. V shed 4 bases and J shed 1 base, with 11 bases lying between them. The CDR3 protein is CASSGGRVSNQPQHF. The DNA for the CDR3 is TGTGCCAGCAGTGGTGGCAGGGTGAGCAATCAGCCCCAGCATTTT. The full variable domain, with the rest looked up from reference TRBV2 and TRBJ1-5, is EPEVTQTPSHQVTQMGQEVILRCVPISNHLYFYWYRQILGQKVEFLVSFYNNEISEKSEIFDDQFSVERPDGSNFTLKIRSTKLEDSAMYFCASSGGRVSNQPQHFGDGTRLSIL.

This chain uses TRBV18 with TRBJ2-1; 10 positions match TRBD1. Germline CDR1 KGHSH, CDR2 LQKENI. Germline trimming cut 3 bases from V and 3 bases from J; bases unmatched to any gene: 2. The length of the CDR3 is 15 residues. The CDR3 nucleotides read TGTGCCAGCTCACCCCGGGACAGGGGCTACAATGAGCAGTTCTTC. The encoded protein is CASSPRDRGYNEQFF.

The chain recombines TRBV6-4 with TRBJ2-2; 13 nucleotides align to TRBD2. Germline lookup yields CDR1 MRHNA and CDR2 SNTAGT. This CDR3 comprises 14 residues. Germline trimming cut 8 bases from V and 4 bases from J; bases unmatched to any gene: 1. The CDR3 sequence: CASGTSGATGELFF. CDR3 nucleotide sequence: TGTGCCAGCGGGACTAGCGGGGCCACCGGGGAGCTGTTTTTT.

The chain uses TRBV14 and TRBJ2-1, with D tentatively TRBD2 (5 bases). The CDR3 has 12 residues. V was clipped by 2 bases and J by 15 bases, with 14 bases between them. The V gene's germline CDR1 is SGHDN and CDR2 FVKESK. The CDR3 sequence: CASSQLPGEWFF. DNA for the CDR3: TGTGCCAGCAGCCAACTGCCCGGGGAGTGGTTCTTC. Combining the CDR3 with reference TRBV14 and TRBJ2-1 gives the whole variable domain EAGVTQFPSHSVIEKGQTVTLRCDPISGHDNLYWYRRVMGKEIKFLLHFVKESKQDESGMPNNRFLAERTGGTYSTLKVQPAELEDSGVYFCASSQLPGEWFFGPGTRLTVL.

The chain uses TRBV6-2 or TRBV6-3 and TRBJ2-3; 9 bases align to TRBD1. Germline assignment: CDR1 MNHEY and CDR2 SVGEGT. The CDR3 is made up of 14 amino acids. V shed 5 bases, J shed 11 bases, and the junction held 11 bases outside the gene matches. CDR3 DNA: TGTGCCAGCAGTCCCACAGGGGGCGGGTGGAAGCAGTATTTT. It specifies CASSPTGGGWKQYF.

The chain links TRBV7-6 to TRBJ2-7; D is ambiguous. CDR1 SGHVS and CDR2 FNYEAQ come from the germline V gene. Trimming took 1 base from V and 0 from J, leaving 10 bases between them. The CDR3 has 15 residues. Written as DNA, the CDR3 is TGTGCCAGCAGCTTAGGAGCCGGTCCCTCCTACGAGCAGTACTTC. This translates into CASSLGAGPSYEQYF.

This chain uses TRBV5-1 with TRBJ2-3; 7 nucleotides line up with TRBD1. The J segment lost 0 bases and the V segment lost 0 bases, leaving 7 bases of the junction unmatched. The CDR3 spans 17 residues. In germline, CDR1 is SGHRS, CDR2 YFSETQ. The CDR3 nucleotides read TGCGCCAGCAGCTTGGGTCCCAGGACAGGTAGCACAGATACGCAGTATTTT. Its translation: CASSLGPRTGSTDTQYF.

The genes are TRBV7-6 and TRBJ2-1; 12 bases map to TRBD2. Germline CDR1 and CDR2: SGHVS and FNYEAQ. The junction had 13 bases not matched to a gene; V was cut back by 1 base and J by 9 bases. CDR3 length: 18 amino acids. The CDR3 nucleotides read TGTGCCAGCAGCTTAGTTTCTAGCGGGAGGGCCGGGATCAGTGAGCAGTTCTTC. Its protein product is CASSLVSSGRAGISEQFF.

This chain connects TRBV6-5 to TRBJ1-5; the match to TRBD1 covers 10 bases. The CDR3 runs 14 residues. V lost 6 bases and J lost 6; bases outside the gene matches: 5. Germline CDR1 is MNHEY and CDR2 is SVGAGI. The CDR3 region has the DNA TGTGCCAGCAGGGGACAGGGGAGAGGTCAGCCCCAGCATTTT. The encoded protein is CASRGQGRGQPQHF.

V gene TRBV7-3 combines with J gene TRBJ1-5; 7 nucleotides agree with TRBD1. Germline assignment: CDR1 SGHTA and CDR2 FQGTGA. V dropped 5 bases and J dropped 4; count of bases not matched to a gene: 2. The CDR3 is 13 amino acids. CDR3 DNA sequence: TGTGCCAGCAGCCTGGACAGGAATCAGCCCCAGCATTTT. This encodes CASSLDRNQPQHF.

J is TRBJ2-1 and V is TRBV25-1; 9 nucleotides agree with TRBD2. CDR1 and CDR2 from the germline V gene are MGHDK and SYGVNS. The CDR3 runs 14 residues. V shed 2 bases, J shed 10 bases, and the junction held 6 bases outside the gene matches. The CDR3 region has the DNA TGTGCCAGCAGTGAAAGGGGTGGACTAGCGGAGCAGTTCTTC. Residues: CASSERGGLAEQFF.

The V call is TRBV19, the J call TRBJ1-1, with 9 nucleotides matching TRBD1. CDR1 is LNHDA and CDR2 is SQIVND in the germline V gene (reference sequence). Unmatched junction bases numbered 5, after V lost 6 bases and J lost 3 bases. The CDR3 has 14 residues. The CDR3 region has the DNA TGTGCCAGTAGCTTGACAGGGGGGTACACTGAAGCTTTCTTT. Protein: CASSLTGGYTEAFF.

The chain carries TRBV3-1 (or the pseudogene TRBV3-2) and TRBJ2-3, with 11 bases that match TRBD2. J lost 0 bases, V lost 5 bases, and 7 bases had no gene match. The CDR3 sequence is 17 residues long. CDR1 is LGHDT and CDR2 is YNNKEL in the germline V gene (reference sequence). The CDR3: CASSGLAGRASTDTQYF. Written as DNA, the CDR3 is TGTGCCAGCAGCGGACTAGCGGGTCGTGCTAGCACAGATACGCAGTATTTT.

This clone was counted only a few times. The chain joins TRBV5-4 to TRBJ2-7; D is undetermined. The CDR3 spans 13 residues. Between the trimmed V and J ends, which lost 1 base and 6 bases, there was a span of 11 bases. Germline CDR1 reads SGHNT; CDR2 reads YYREEE (reference sequence). The CDR3 reads CASSLPSGGEQYF. In nucleotides, the CDR3 is TGTGCCAGCAGCTTGCCGAGTGGCGGCGAGCAGTACTTC.

The chain carries TRBV7-6 and TRBJ2-1; D not certain. The germline V gene has CDR1 SGHVS and CDR2 FNYEAQ. This CDR3 comprises 15 residues. V dropped 5 bases and J dropped 6 bases, with 17 bases sitting between them. CDR3 DNA sequence: TGTGCCAGCAGCCTCCAAGCCCAGGCCCTCAATGAGCAGTTCTTC. Protein: CASSLQAQALNEQFF. Full variable domain (rest looked up from reference TRBV7-6 and TRBJ2-1): GAGVSQSPRYKVTKRGQDVALRCDPISGHVSLYWYRQALGQGPEFLTYFNYEAQQDKSGLPNDRFSAERPEGSISTLTIQRTEQRDSAMYRCASSLQAQALNEQFFGPGTRLTVL.

The chain is built from TRBV4-2 and TRBJ2-1; 14 positions agree with TRBD2. V gave up 2 bases and J gave up 7 bases; unmatched junction bases: 4. The V gene's germline CDR1 is LGHNA and CDR2 YNFKEQ. The CDR3 runs to 16 residues. The CDR3 reads CASSQPGLAGVNEQFF. CDR3 DNA: TGTGCCAGCAGCCAACCGGGACTAGCGGGAGTTAATGAGCAGTTCTTC.

The chain employs TRBV5-4 and TRBJ1-2; 7 bases map to TRBD1. The CDR3 has 17 amino acids. V lost 3 bases, J lost 3 bases, and 14 bases stayed unmatched. Germline V CDR1 and CDR2: SGHNT, YYREEE (reference sequence). This CDR3 reads CASSWGPQQGIHYGYTF. Written as DNA, the CDR3 is TGTGCCAGCAGCTGGGGCCCCCAACAGGGGATACACTATGGCTACACCTTC.

This chain links TRBV28 with TRBJ1-5; D is perhaps TRBD1 (5 bases). The CDR3 is made up of 17 amino acids. Trimming pared 4 bases from V and 0 bases from J, leaving 16 bases between. Germline V gene lookup returns CDR1 MDHEN and CDR2 SYDVKM. The CDR3 loop is CASSSYPQGGSNQPQHF. The CDR3 DNA is TGTGCCAGCAGTTCCTATCCCCAGGGAGGTAGCAATCAGCCCCAGCATTTT.

V usage is TRBV7-8 and J usage is TRBJ2-7, with 8 bases fitting TRBD2. The CDR3 is made up of 16 amino acids. The germline CDR1 and CDR2 sequences are SGHVS and FQNEAQ. Losses at the gene ends were 5 bases for V and 6 bases for J; bases not matched to a gene: 15. The CDR3 bases are TGTGCCAGCAGCCGGCTGACTTTGAGCGGGAGCCTCGAGCAGTACTTC. Its translation is CASSRLTLSGSLEQYF.